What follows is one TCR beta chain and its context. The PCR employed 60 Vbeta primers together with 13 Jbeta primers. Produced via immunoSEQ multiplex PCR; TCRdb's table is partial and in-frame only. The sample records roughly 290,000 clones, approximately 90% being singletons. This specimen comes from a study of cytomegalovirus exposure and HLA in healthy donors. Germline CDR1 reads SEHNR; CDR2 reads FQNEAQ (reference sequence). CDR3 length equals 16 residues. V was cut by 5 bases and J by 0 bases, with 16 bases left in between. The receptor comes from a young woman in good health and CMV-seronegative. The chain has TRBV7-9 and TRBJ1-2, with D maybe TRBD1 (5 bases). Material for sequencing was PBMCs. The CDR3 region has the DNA TGTGCCAGCAGCCCAACCCAGGGTATTGCTAACTATGGCTACACCTTC. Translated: CASSPTQGIANYGYTF.